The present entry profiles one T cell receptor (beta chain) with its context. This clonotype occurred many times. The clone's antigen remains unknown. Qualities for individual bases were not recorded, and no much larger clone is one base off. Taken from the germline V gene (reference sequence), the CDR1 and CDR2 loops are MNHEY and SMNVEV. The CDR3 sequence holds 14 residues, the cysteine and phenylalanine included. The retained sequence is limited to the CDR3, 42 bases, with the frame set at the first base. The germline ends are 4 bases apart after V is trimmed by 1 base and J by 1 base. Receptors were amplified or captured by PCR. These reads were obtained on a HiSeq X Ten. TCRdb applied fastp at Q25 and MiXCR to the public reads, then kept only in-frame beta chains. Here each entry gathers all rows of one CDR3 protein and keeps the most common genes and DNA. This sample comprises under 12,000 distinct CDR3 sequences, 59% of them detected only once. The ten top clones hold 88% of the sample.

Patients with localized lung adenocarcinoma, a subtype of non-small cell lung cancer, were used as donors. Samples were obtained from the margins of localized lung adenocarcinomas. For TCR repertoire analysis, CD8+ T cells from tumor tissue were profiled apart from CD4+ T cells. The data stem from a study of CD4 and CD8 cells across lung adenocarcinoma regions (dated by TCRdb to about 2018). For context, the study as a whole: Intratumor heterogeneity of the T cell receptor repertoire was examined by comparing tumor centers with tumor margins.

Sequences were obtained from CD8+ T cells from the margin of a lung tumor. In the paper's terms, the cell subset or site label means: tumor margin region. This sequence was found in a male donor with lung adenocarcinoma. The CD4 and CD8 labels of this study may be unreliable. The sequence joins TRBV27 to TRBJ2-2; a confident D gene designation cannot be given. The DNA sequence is TGTGCCAGCAGTTTATACGGGAACACCGGGGAGCTGTTTTTT. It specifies CASSLYGNTGELFF.